Listed below are T cell receptor beta chains from one sample, sequenced in a study of glioma-infiltrating T cells after dendritic cell vaccination. Repertoires were generated with immunoSEQ multiplex PCR, while TCRdb's copy carries only in-frame clones and drops some. The table lists some 10,000 clones, roughly 80% of them singletons. This material consisted of blood, taken after dendritic cell vaccination. Receptor source: a human donor with glioblastoma. The conserved cysteine and the conserved F or W are not part of the CDR3 here. Where a row states a size, it is once, few, many or the class of an expanded clone; other rows omit it.

.	TRBV25-1	ASSERTGNHYGYT
.	TRBV4-1	ASSQDSQTSGNEQF
.	TRBV29-1	SVPGQATGELF
.	TRBV2	ASTEKASGRDEQF
.	TRBV19	ASSPARSYEQY
.	TRBV19	ASSVDRSATAF
.	TRBV19	ASSITGLAGGGSYEQY
.	TRBV20-1	SAPNYGELF
few	TRBV27	ASSSQGATNEKLF
.	TRBV27	ASRGAGERYNEQF
few	TRBV28	ASSLVGGAVSNQPQH
.	TRBV7-6	ASSQGFYEQY
.	TRBV18	ASSLGGAQNTEAF
.	TRBV5-4	ASNPRSEIAGVNEQF
.	TRBV7-9	ASSLTSVLAGVAGELF
.	TRBV10-2	ASGLAAYNEQF